These 32 T cell receptor beta chains were all obtained from the same sample, sequenced in a study of cytomegalovirus exposure and HLA in healthy donors. PCR employed 60 Vbeta and 13 Jbeta primers. Profiling relied on immunoSEQ multiplex PCR, and the TCRdb table lists in-frame clones only, not all of them. Found here are some 160,000 clones, around 84% of them singletons; the top ten hold more than 2%. Sequenced material: PBMCs. The receptor set was obtained from a boy aged 2-9 years in good health and CMV-seronegative.

The chain recombines TRBV9 with TRBJ1-6; possible D gene TRBD1, 6 bases. Germline lookup yields CDR1 SGDLS and CDR2 YYNGEE. Trimming pared 5 bases from V and 10 bases from J, leaving 19 bases between. This CDR3 comprises 15 residues. CDR3 nucleotide sequence: TGTGCCAGCAGTGAAATCCCAAGGGGGAAATCACCCCTCCACTTT. It encodes CASSEIPRGKSPLHF.

The rearrangement joins TRBV7-9 to TRBJ2-7, with D perhaps TRBD2 (5 bases). The CDR3 loop spans 12 amino acids. Germline CDR1 is SEHNR and CDR2 is FQNEAQ (reference sequence). Deletions cut 6 bases from V and 8 bases from J, with 14 bases between. CDR3 nucleotides: TGTGCCAGCAGAGCGGATCTGTTCCAGCAGTACTTC. Translated, it gives CASRADLFQQYF.

J is TRBJ2-7 and V is TRBV5-4; a weak D match, TRBD1 (5 bases). CDR3 length equals 15 residues. The V gene's germline CDR1 is SGHNT and CDR2 YYREEE (reference sequence). V was cut by 1 base and J by 6 bases, with 17 bases left in between. The CDR3, as DNA: TGTGCCAGCAGCTTGTCGGCAGGGAACCCTCTCGAGCAGTACTTC. Encoded protein: CASSLSAGNPLEQYF.

This sequence joins TRBV29-1 and TRBJ1-4, with D unresolved. The V gene lost 1 base and the J gene lost 8 bases, with 14 bases spanning the gap. The length of the CDR3 is 14 residues. Germline-derived CDR1 and CDR2 are SQVTM and ANQGSEA. The CDR3, as DNA: TGCAGCGTTGAAGTAATCAGGCCCGGCGAAAAACTGTTTTTT. Translated: CSVEVIRPGEKLFF.

V gene TRBV6-5 combines with J gene TRBJ2-7; D is unclear. The V end lost 3 bases, the J end lost 3 bases, and 12 bases lay between the germline ends. CDR1 is MNHEY and CDR2 is SVGAGI in the germline V gene. The length of the CDR3 is 14 residues. CDR3 sequence (DNA): TGTGCCAGCAGTTATGTGGCCCATAACTACGAGCAGTACTTC. It translates to CASSYVAHNYEQYF.

The chain's CDR3 is CASSPVRGPGYTF. CDR3 coding DNA: TGTGCCAGCTCACCAGTACGAGGGCCTGGCTACACCTTC. The genes are TRBV18 and TRBJ1-2; D remains ambiguous. Trimming stripped 2 bases from V and 7 bases from J, with 11 bases between. CDR1 is KGHSH, CDR2 LQKENI, per germline. This CDR3 comprises 13 residues.

This clone was seen more than once but under ten times. The chain combines TRBV2 with TRBJ2-1; weak D call: TRBD1 (5 bases). The CDR3 contains 15 residues. V lost 6 bases and J lost 7, with 19 bases in between. The germline CDR1 and CDR2 sequences are SNHLY and FYNNEI. This CDR3 reads CASSLAGSTGNEQFF. As DNA, the CDR3 is TGTGCCAGCAGCTTAGCAGGGTCTACCGGGAATGAGCAGTTCTTC. Supplemented by reference TRBV2 and TRBJ2-1, the full variable domain reads EPEVTQTPSHQVTQMGQEVILRCVPISNHLYFYWYRQILGQKVEFLVSFYNNEISEKSEIFDDQFSVERPDGSNFTLKIRSTKLEDSAMYFCASSLAGSTGNEQFFGPGTRLTVL.

This clone showed up just a few times. The rearrangement joins TRBV2 to TRBJ2-3; 8 bases agree with TRBD2. CDR1 is SNHLY and CDR2 is FYNNEI in the germline V gene. This CDR3 is built from 16 residues. The junction had 10 bases not matched to a gene; V was cut back by 3 bases and J by 5 bases. In DNA, the CDR3 is TGTGCCAGCAGTGAGTCCCGGGGGGGTAACCGAGATACGCAGTATTTT. As protein: CASSESRGGNRDTQYF.

The chain joins TRBV4-1 to TRBJ1-5; D remains ambiguous. V lost 0 bases and J 0 bases, leaving 9 bases between the germline ends. CDR3 length equals 16 residues. The germline CDR1 and CDR2 sequences are MGHRA and YSYEKL. This CDR3 reads CASSQELAVSNQPQHF. The CDR3 DNA follows: TGCGCCAGCAGCCAAGAATTGGCGGTTAGCAATCAGCCCCAGCATTTT.

This rearrangement joins TRBV6-5 to TRBJ2-3; 8 bases fit TRBD2. The V gene's germline CDR1 is MNHEY and CDR2 SVGAGI. The J segment lost 5 bases and the V segment lost 2 bases, leaving 3 bases of the junction unmatched. There are 14 residues in the CDR3. CDR3 sequence (DNA): TGTGCCAGCAGTTACGACGGGAGGGGAGATACGCAGTATTTT. Translation: CASSYDGRGDTQYF.

Only one count was recorded for this clone. The rearrangement uses TRBV7-9 and TRBJ1-1; 8 bases are shared with TRBD1. Per germline, CDR1 SEHNR and CDR2 FQNEAQ (reference sequence). J was trimmed by 3 bases and V by 5 bases; bases with no gene match: 2. The CDR3 loop spans 13 amino acids. The CDR3, as DNA: TGTGCCAGCAGCATGACAGGGGACACTGAAGCTTTCTTT. It encodes CASSMTGDTEAFF.

This clone came up once. As DNA, the CDR3 is TGTGCCAGCAGCGAGAGGGGAGGTCGGGGCTACACCTTC. Its translation: CASSERGGRGYTF. The genes are TRBV9 and TRBJ1-2; a possible D gene is TRBD1 (5 bases). The CDR3 has 13 residues. V lost 3 bases to trimming and J lost 8 bases, with 14 bases between them. Germline CDR1 reads SGDLS; CDR2 reads YYNGEE. The full variable domain, with the rest looked up from reference TRBV9 and TRBJ1-2, is DSGVTQTPKHLITATGQRVTLRCSPRSGDLSVYWYQQSLDQGLQFLIQYYNGEERAKGNILERFSAQQFPDLHSELNLSSLELGDSALYFCASSERGGRGYTFGSGTRLTVV.

This clone was detected only once. The chain uses TRBV28 and TRBJ1-4; 7 bases are shared with TRBD1. Unmatched junction bases numbered 7, after V lost 3 bases and J lost 6 bases. CDR1 and CDR2 from the germline V gene are MDHEN and SYDVKM. CDR3 length equals 15 residues. Here the CDR3 reads CASSFRGQVDEKLFF. The CDR3 bases are TGTGCCAGCAGTTTTCGCGGACAGGTAGATGAAAAACTGTTTTTT.

CDR3 sequence reads: CASSSEAGEWSEQYF. CDR3 bases: TGTGCCAGCAGCTCAGAGGCGGGAGAATGGTCCGAGCAGTACTTC. V gene TRBV5-4 combines with J gene TRBJ2-5; 7 bases are a match to TRBD2. The J call may be mistaken, given a closer DNA end match to TRBJ2-7. Germline values: CDR1 SGHNT, CDR2 YYREEE (reference sequence). The length of the CDR3 is 15 residues.

The chain has TRBV30 and TRBJ2-7; 13 bases fit TRBD2. Germline loops: CDR1 GTSNPN, CDR2 SVGIG (reference sequence). The junction had 6 bases not matched to a gene; V was cut back by 0 bases and J by 7 bases. This CDR3 contains 15 residues. The CDR3 region is CAWSVRLAGGIEQYF. CDR3 DNA sequence: TGTGCCTGGAGTGTACGACTAGCGGGGGGAATTGAGCAGTACTTC.

The V and J genes are TRBV15 and TRBJ1-5; weak D call: TRBD1 (5 bases). The CDR3 is 15 residues long. Per the germline V gene, CDR1 is LNHNV and CDR2 is YYDKDF (reference sequence). Deletions cut 0 bases from V and 8 bases from J, with 14 bases between. The CDR3 region has the DNA TGTGCCACCAGCAGAGAATATAGCGGGGCTGAGCCCCAGCATTTT. Translated: CATSREYSGAEPQHF.

In regard to this clone: A read error may account for a junction end that differs from germline. This sequence joins TRBV27 and TRBJ1-1; the D gene is possibly TRBD1 (6 bases). The CDR3 sequence is 14 residues long. Germline CDR1 and CDR2: MNHEY and SMNVEV (reference sequence). The CDR3 coding sequence is TGTGCCAGCAGCTTATGGGGGCCGACAAGTGAAGCTTTCTTT. It specifies CASSLWGPTSEAFF.

The chain couples TRBV28 to TRBJ2-7, with D unclear. The CDR3 sequence is 11 residues long. Germline V CDR1 and CDR2: MDHEN, SYDVKM. V was clipped by 6 bases and J by 5 bases, with 8 bases between them. CDR3 sequence: CASSQDNEQYF. DNA for the CDR3: TGTGCCAGCAGCCAGGATAACGAGCAGTACTTC.

V and J are TRBV18 and TRBJ1-5, with 9 positions matching TRBD1. The V segment lost 4 bases and the J segment 5 bases; nucleotides outside the gene matches: 0. The V gene's germline CDR1 is KGHSH and CDR2 LQKENI. This CDR3 has 13 amino acids. CDR3 nucleotides: TGTGCCAGCTCACGACAGGGGGATCAGCCCCAGCATTTT. It encodes CASSRQGDQPQHF.

The rearrangement joins TRBV9 to TRBJ1-2; D remains unclear. Germline assignment: CDR1 SGDLS and CDR2 YYNGEE. V gave up 0 bases and J gave up 0 bases, with 12 bases separating them. CDR3 length: 16 amino acids. CDR3 nucleotides: TGTGCCAGCAGCGTAGATGGCTCCACAGCTAACTATGGCTACACCTTC. Amino acid sequence: CASSVDGSTANYGYTF.

The V and J genes are TRBV7-9 and TRBJ1-4, with TRBD1 as a possible D gene (6 bases). CDR1 is SEHNR and CDR2 is FQNEAQ in the germline V gene (reference sequence). CDR3 length: 16 amino acids. The germline V and J ends were trimmed by 4 bases and 4 bases, with 16 bases remaining between them. DNA of the CDR3: TGTGCCAGCAGCTCGGAAAGGACAGCCATTAATGAAAAACTGTTTTTT. Protein product: CASSSERTAINEKLFF.

The rearrangement links TRBV11-2 to TRBJ2-5; 7 nucleotides match TRBD2. Germline CDR1 SGHAT, CDR2 FQNNGV. There are 16 residues in the CDR3. J was trimmed by 5 bases and V by 0 bases; bases with no gene match: 9. This CDR3 reads CASSLDLRAGEETQYF. Here the CDR3 DNA reads TGTGCCAGCAGCTTAGATCTTAGGGCGGGAGAGGAGACCCAGTACTTC.

This chain joins TRBV5-4 and TRBJ2-5, with 10 bases fitting TRBD2. The CDR3 length is 16 residues. J was trimmed by 5 bases and V by 3 bases; bases with no gene match: 10. From germline, CDR1 is SGHNT and CDR2 YYREEE (reference sequence). CDR3 protein: CASSSLRGLAMETQYF. In DNA, the CDR3 is TGTGCCAGCAGCTCCCTCAGGGGACTAGCGATGGAGACCCAGTACTTC.

The V and J genes are TRBV7-9 and TRBJ1-1; tentative D call: TRBD1 (5 bases). The germline CDR1 and CDR2 sequences are SEHNR and FQNEAQ (reference sequence). The ends were cut back, 0 bases at V and 3 bases at J, with 8 bases in the middle. The length of the CDR3 is 14 residues. The DNA of the CDR3 is TGTGCCAGCAGCTTAGCCCCCAGGGACACTGAAGCTTTCTTT. Translated, it gives CASSLAPRDTEAFF.

The chain is built from TRBV7-9 and TRBJ1-1; perhaps TRBD1 as D (5 bases). This CDR3 spans 15 amino acids. The germline gives CDR1 SEHNR, CDR2 FQNEAQ (reference sequence). V was cut by 5 bases and J by 1 base, with 14 bases left in between. The CDR3 DNA reads as TGTGCCAGCAGCCTGGTGGGGGGGGAGAACACTGAAGCTTTCTTT. This translates into CASSLVGGENTEAFF.

A single count supports this clone. The chain carries TRBV7-3 and TRBJ2-1; 8 nucleotides agree with TRBD2. The CDR3 spans 15 residues. With V trimmed by 2 bases and J by 5 bases, 5 bases remained unmatched. Germline V CDR1 and CDR2: SGHTA, FQGTGA. Here the CDR3 reads CASSLSGTRDNEQFF. The CDR3 nucleotides are TGTGCCAGCAGCTTATCCGGGACTAGAGACAATGAGCAGTTCTTC.

V usage is TRBV27 and J usage is TRBJ2-7; 14 bases match TRBD2. The ends lost 5 bases at V and 4 bases at J; junction bases unmatched: 4. This CDR3 region has 15 residues. Germline V gives CDR1 MNHEY, CDR2 SMNVEV (reference sequence). Written as DNA, the CDR3 is TGTGCCAGCAGTACGGGACTAGCGGGAGAGTACGAGCAGTACTTC. Translating gives CASSTGLAGEYEQYF.

The chain employs TRBV7-9 and TRBJ1-4; no clear D. This CDR3 region has 14 residues. V lost 7 bases and J 0 bases, leaving 9 bases between the germline ends. CDR1 is SEHNR and CDR2 is FQNEAQ in the germline V gene (reference sequence). Here the CDR3 DNA reads TGTGCCAGCAAACTCGGGTCAACTAATGAAAAACTGTTTTTT. Protein: CASKLGSTNEKLFF.

V and J are TRBV9 and TRBJ2-2; 8 bases match TRBD1. CDR3 length equals 15 residues. From germline, CDR1 is SGDLS and CDR2 YYNGEE. Trimming took 3 bases from V and 0 from J; bases not matched to a gene: 1. The CDR3 loop reads CASSGTGPNTGELFF. The CDR3 DNA sequence: TGTGCCAGCAGCGGGACAGGGCCGAACACCGGGGAGCTGTTTTTT.

This clone was counted once. The rearrangement joins TRBV7-2 to TRBJ2-4; 7 bases fit TRBD2. The CDR3 spans 16 residues. From germline, CDR1 is SGHTA and CDR2 FQGNSA. V lost 1 base, J lost 1 base, and 4 bases stayed unmatched. CDR3 DNA sequence: TGTGCCAGCAGCTTAGTTGCCGGGGGGGCCAAAAACATTCAGTACTTC. Its translation is CASSLVAGGAKNIQYF.

This clone occurred a few times. The chain combines TRBV6-5 with TRBJ1-6; tentative D call: TRBD1 (6 bases). The CDR3 contains 14 residues. The germline V gene encodes CDR1 MNHEY and CDR2 SVGAGI. Trimming cost V 5 bases and J 5 bases, with 10 bases left between them. CDR3 sequence reads: CASSEGDNNSPLHF. The CDR3, as DNA: TGTGCCAGCAGTGAGGGGGACAATAATTCACCCCTCCACTTT.

V usage is TRBV28 and J usage is TRBJ2-5, with 10 nucleotides matching TRBD2. The CDR3 totals 16 residues. From germline, CDR1 is MDHEN and CDR2 SYDVKM. V dropped 1 base and J dropped 5; count of bases not matched to a gene: 7. CDR3 region: CASSLYLAGEGETQYF. Written as DNA, the CDR3 is TGTGCCAGCAGTTTATATCTAGCGGGAGAGGGTGAGACCCAGTACTTC.